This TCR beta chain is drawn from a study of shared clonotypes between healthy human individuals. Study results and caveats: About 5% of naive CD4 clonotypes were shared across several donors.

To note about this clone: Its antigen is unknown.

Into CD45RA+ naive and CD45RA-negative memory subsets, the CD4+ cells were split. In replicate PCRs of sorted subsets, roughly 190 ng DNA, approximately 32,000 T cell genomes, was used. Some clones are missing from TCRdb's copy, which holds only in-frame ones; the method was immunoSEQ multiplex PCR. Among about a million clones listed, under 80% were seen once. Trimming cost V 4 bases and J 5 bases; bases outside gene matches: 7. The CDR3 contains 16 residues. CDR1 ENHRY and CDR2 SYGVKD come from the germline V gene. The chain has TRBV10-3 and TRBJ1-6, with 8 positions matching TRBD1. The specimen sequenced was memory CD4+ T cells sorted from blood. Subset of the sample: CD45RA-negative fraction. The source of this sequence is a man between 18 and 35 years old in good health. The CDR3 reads CAISVQGARNNSPLHF. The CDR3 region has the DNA TGTGCCATCAGTGTCCAGGGGGCGAGGAATAATTCACCCCTCCACTTT.